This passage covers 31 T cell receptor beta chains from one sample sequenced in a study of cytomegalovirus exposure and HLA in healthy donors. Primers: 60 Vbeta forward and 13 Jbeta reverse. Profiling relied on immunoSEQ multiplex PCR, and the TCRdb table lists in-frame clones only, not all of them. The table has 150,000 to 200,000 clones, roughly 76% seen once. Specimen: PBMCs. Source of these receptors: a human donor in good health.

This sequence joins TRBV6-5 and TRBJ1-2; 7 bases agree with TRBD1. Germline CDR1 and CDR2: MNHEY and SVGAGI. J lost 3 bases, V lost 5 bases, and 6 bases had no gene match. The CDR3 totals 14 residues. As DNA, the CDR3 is TGTGCCAGCAGTGCCGGGACAGCCGACTATGGCTACACCTTC. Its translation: CASSAGTADYGYTF.

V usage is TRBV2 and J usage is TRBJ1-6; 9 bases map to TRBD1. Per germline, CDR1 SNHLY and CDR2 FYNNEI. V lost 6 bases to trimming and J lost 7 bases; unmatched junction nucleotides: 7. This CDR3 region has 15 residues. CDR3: CASSTDTGGNSPLHF. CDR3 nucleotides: TGTGCCAGCAGCACCGACACAGGGGGCAATTCACCCCTCCACTTT.

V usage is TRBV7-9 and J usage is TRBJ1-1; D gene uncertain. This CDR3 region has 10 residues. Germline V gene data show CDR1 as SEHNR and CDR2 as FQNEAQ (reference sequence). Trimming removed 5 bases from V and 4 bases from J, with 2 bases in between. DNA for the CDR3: TGTGCCAGCAGCCTCACTGAAGCTTTCTTT. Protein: CASSLTEAFF.

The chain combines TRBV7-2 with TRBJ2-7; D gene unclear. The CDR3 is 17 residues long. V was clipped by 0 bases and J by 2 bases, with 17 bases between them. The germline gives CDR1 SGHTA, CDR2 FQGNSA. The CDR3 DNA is TGTGCCAGCAGCTTAGCTTTGGCCAGAATGCTCCCCTACGAGCAGTACTTC. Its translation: CASSLALARMLPYEQYF.

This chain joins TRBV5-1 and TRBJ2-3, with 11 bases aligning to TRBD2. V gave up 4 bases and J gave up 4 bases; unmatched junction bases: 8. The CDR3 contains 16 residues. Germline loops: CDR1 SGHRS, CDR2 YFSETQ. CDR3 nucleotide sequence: TGCGCCAGCAGCCCCGGGACTAGCGGAGGAGCAGATACGCAGTATTTT. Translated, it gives CASSPGTSGGADTQYF.

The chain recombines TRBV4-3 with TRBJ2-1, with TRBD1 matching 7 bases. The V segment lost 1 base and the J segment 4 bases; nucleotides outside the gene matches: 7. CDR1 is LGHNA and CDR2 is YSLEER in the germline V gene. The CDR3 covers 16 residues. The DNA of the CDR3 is TGCGCCAGCAGCCAAGGCATCCGACAGGGATACAATGAGCAGTTCTTC. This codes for CASSQGIRQGYNEQFF.

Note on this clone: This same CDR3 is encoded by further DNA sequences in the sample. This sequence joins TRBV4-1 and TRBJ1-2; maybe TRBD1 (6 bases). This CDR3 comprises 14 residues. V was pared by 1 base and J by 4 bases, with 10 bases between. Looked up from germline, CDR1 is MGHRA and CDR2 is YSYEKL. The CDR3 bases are TGCGCCAGCAGCCAAGTACAGGGTAGCTATGGCTACACCTTC. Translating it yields CASSQVQGSYGYTF.

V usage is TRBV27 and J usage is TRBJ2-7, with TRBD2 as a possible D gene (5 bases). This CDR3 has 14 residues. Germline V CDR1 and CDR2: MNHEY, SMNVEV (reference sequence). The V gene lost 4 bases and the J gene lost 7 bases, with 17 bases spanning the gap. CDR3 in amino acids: CASSSPGNPREQYF. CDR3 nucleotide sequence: TGTGCCAGCAGTTCACCCGGGAACCCTCGTGAGCAGTACTTC.

CDR3 sequence (DNA): TGTGCCAGCAGCTTAGATGTCTGGGAGTACTCCTATAATTCACCCCTCCACTTT. Encoded protein: CASSLDVWEYSYNSPLHF. The J gene is TRBJ1-6, the V gene TRBV7-2; D uncertain. Trimming left V 1 base short and J 0 bases short, with 13 bases between. Germline lookup yields CDR1 SGHTA and CDR2 FQGNSA. The CDR3 loop spans 18 amino acids.

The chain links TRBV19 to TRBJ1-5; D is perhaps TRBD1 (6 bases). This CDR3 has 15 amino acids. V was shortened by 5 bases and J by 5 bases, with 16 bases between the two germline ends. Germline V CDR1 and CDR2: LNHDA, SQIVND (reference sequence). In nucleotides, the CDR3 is TGTGCCAGTAGTCTAAGGACAGACTTGGATCAGCCCCAGCATTTT. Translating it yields CASSLRTDLDQPQHF.

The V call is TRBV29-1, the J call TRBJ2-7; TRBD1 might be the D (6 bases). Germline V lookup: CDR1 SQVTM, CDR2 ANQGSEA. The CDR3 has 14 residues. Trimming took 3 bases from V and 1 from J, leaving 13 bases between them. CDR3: CSVELGTSSYEQYF. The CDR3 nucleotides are TGCAGCGTTGAGCTCGGGACAAGTTCCTACGAGCAGTACTTC.

The CDR3 spells CASSLLINTGDYGYTF. The CDR3, as DNA: TGTGCCAGCAGCTTACTTATTAACACGGGAGACTATGGCTACACCTTC. This chain uses TRBV11-3 with TRBJ1-2, with D hard to call. V lost 2 bases and J lost 3, with 16 bases in between. The germline gives CDR1 SGHNT, CDR2 YENEEA. This CDR3 contains 16 residues.

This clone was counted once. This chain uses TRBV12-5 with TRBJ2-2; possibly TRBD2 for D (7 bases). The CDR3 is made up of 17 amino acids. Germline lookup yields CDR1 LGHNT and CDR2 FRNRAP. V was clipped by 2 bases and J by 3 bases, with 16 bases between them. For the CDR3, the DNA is TGTGCTAGTGGTTTGCGGTTGGGGGGGCTGGACACCGGGGAGCTGTTTTTT. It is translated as CASGLRLGGLDTGELFF.

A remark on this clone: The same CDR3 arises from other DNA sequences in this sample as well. The CDR3: CASSLEGGPADTQYF. The CDR3 bases are TGCGCCAGCAGCTTAGAGGGGGGGCCTGCGGATACGCAGTATTTT. The chain carries TRBV5-1 and TRBJ2-3, with D perhaps matching TRBD2 (7 bases). The CDR3 contains 15 residues. CDR1 and CDR2 (germline): SGHRS, YFSETQ. Deletions cut 2 bases from V and 6 bases from J, with 16 bases between.

The CDR3 sequence is CASSLGGDTDTQYF. The DNA of the CDR3 is TGTGCCAGCAGCTTAGGCGGGGACACAGATACGCAGTATTTT. V and J are TRBV11-1 and TRBJ2-3; D may be TRBD2 (6 bases). CDR1 is SGHAT, CDR2 FQDESV, per germline (reference sequence). This CDR3 is built from 14 residues. V was clipped by 1 base and J by 2 bases, with 7 bases between them.

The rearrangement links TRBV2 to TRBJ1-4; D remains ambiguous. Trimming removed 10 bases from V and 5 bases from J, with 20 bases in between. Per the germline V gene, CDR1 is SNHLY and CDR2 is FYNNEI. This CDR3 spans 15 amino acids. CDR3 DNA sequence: TGTGCCATCATGAAGGATAACGGGAAAAATGAAAAACTGTTTTTT. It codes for CAIMKDNGKNEKLFF.

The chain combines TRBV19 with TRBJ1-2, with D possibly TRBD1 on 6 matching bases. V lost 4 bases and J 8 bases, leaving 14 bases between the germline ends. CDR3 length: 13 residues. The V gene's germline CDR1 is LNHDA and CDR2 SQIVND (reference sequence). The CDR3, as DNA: TGTGCCAGTAGTACCCGGGACAACGGAGGCTACACCTTC. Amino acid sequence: CASSTRDNGGYTF. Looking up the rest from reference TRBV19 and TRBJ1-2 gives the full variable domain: DGGITQSPKYLFRKEGQNVTLSCEQNLNHDAMYWYRQDPGQGLRLIYYSQIVNDFQKGDIAEGYSVSREKKESFPLTVTSAQKNPTAFYLCASSTRDNGGYTFGSGTRLTVV.

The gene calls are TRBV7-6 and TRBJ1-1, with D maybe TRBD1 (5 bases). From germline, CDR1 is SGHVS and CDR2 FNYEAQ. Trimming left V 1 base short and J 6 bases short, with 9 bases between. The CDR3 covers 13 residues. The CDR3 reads CASSLGGDPEAFF. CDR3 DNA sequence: TGTGCCAGCAGCTTAGGCGGGGACCCTGAAGCTTTCTTT.

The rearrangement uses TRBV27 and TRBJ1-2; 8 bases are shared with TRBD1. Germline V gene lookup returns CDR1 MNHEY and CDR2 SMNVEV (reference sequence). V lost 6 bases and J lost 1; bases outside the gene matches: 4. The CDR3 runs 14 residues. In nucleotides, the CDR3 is TGTGCCAGCAGCGGACAGGGCCATAACTATGGCTACACCTTC. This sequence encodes CASSGQGHNYGYTF.

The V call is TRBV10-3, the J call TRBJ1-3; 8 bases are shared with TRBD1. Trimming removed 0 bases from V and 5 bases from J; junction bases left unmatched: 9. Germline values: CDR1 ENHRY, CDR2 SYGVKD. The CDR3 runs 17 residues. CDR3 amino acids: CAISESTVQGVRNTIYF. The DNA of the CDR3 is TGTGCCATCAGTGAGTCGACGGTACAGGGGGTAAGAAACACCATATATTTT.

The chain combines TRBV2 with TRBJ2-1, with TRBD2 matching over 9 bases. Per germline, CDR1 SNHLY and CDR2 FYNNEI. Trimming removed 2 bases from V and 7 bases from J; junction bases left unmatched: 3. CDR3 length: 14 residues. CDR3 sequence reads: CASSELAGLNEQFF. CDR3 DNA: TGTGCCAGCAGTGAACTAGCGGGGTTGAATGAGCAGTTCTTC.

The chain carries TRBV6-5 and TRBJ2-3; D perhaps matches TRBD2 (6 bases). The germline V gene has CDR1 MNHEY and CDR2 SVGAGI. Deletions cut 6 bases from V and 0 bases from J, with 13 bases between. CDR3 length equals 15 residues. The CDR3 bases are TGTGCCAGCAGCCTTAGCGGCCTAAGCACAGATACGCAGTATTTT. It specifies CASSLSGLSTDTQYF.

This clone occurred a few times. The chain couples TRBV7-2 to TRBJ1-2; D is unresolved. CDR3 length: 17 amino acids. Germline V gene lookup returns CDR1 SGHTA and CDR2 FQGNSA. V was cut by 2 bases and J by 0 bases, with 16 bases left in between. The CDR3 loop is CASSLNVGRQTNYGYTF. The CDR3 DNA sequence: TGTGCCAGCAGCTTAAATGTCGGGAGGCAAACTAACTATGGCTACACCTTC.

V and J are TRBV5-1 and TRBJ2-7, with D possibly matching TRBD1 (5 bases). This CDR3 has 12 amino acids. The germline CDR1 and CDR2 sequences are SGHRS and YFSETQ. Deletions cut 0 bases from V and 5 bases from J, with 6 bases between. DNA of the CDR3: TGCGCCAGCAGCTTGGAGGGGCACGAGCAGTACTTC. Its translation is CASSLEGHEQYF.

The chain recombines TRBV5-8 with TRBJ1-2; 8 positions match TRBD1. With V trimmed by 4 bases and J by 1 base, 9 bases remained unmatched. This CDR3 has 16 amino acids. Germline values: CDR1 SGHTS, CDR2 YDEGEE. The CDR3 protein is CASSRDRGLHNYGYTF. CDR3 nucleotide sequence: TGTGCCAGCAGCAGAGACAGGGGACTCCATAACTATGGCTACACCTTC.

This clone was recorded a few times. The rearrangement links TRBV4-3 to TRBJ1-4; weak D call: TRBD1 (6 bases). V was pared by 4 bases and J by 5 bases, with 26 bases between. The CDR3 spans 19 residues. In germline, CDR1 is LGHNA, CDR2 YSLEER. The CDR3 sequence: CASSPRGGEGTPLNEKLFF. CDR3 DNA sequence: TGCGCCAGCAGCCCCCGGGGTGGGGAGGGGACACCTTTGAATGAAAAACTGTTTTTT.

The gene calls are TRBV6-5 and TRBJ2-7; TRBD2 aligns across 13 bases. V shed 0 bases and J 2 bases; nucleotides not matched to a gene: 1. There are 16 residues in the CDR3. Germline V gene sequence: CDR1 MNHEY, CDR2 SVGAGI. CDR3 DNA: TGTGCCAGCAGTTACTCGACTAGCGGGGGGACCTACGAGCAGTACTTC. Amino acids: CASSYSTSGGTYEQYF.

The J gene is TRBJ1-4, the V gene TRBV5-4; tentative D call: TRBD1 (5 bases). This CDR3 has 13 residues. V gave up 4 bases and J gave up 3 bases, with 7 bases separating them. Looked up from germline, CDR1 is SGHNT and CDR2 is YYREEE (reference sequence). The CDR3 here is CASSPGANEKLFF. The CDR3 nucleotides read TGTGCCAGCAGCCCGGGGGCTAATGAAAAACTGTTTTTT.

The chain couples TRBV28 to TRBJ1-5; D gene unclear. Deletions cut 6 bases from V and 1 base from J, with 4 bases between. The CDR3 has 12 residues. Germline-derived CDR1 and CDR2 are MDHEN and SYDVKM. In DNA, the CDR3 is TGTGCCAGCAGACAAAGCAATCAGCCCCAGCATTTT. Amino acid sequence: CASRQSNQPQHF.

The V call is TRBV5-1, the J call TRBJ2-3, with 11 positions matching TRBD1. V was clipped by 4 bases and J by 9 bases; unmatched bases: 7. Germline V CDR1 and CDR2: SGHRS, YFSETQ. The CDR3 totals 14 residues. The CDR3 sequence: CASSPGQGVSTQYF. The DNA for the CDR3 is TGCGCCAGCAGCCCGGGACAGGGGGTGAGCACGCAGTATTTT.

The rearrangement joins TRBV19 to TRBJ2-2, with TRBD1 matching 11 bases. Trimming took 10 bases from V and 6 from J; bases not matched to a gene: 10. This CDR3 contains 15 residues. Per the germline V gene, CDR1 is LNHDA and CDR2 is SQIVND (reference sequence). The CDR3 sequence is CATDRGQGAAGELFF. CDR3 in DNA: TGTGCCACCGATAGAGGACAGGGGGCGGCCGGGGAGCTGTTTTTT.